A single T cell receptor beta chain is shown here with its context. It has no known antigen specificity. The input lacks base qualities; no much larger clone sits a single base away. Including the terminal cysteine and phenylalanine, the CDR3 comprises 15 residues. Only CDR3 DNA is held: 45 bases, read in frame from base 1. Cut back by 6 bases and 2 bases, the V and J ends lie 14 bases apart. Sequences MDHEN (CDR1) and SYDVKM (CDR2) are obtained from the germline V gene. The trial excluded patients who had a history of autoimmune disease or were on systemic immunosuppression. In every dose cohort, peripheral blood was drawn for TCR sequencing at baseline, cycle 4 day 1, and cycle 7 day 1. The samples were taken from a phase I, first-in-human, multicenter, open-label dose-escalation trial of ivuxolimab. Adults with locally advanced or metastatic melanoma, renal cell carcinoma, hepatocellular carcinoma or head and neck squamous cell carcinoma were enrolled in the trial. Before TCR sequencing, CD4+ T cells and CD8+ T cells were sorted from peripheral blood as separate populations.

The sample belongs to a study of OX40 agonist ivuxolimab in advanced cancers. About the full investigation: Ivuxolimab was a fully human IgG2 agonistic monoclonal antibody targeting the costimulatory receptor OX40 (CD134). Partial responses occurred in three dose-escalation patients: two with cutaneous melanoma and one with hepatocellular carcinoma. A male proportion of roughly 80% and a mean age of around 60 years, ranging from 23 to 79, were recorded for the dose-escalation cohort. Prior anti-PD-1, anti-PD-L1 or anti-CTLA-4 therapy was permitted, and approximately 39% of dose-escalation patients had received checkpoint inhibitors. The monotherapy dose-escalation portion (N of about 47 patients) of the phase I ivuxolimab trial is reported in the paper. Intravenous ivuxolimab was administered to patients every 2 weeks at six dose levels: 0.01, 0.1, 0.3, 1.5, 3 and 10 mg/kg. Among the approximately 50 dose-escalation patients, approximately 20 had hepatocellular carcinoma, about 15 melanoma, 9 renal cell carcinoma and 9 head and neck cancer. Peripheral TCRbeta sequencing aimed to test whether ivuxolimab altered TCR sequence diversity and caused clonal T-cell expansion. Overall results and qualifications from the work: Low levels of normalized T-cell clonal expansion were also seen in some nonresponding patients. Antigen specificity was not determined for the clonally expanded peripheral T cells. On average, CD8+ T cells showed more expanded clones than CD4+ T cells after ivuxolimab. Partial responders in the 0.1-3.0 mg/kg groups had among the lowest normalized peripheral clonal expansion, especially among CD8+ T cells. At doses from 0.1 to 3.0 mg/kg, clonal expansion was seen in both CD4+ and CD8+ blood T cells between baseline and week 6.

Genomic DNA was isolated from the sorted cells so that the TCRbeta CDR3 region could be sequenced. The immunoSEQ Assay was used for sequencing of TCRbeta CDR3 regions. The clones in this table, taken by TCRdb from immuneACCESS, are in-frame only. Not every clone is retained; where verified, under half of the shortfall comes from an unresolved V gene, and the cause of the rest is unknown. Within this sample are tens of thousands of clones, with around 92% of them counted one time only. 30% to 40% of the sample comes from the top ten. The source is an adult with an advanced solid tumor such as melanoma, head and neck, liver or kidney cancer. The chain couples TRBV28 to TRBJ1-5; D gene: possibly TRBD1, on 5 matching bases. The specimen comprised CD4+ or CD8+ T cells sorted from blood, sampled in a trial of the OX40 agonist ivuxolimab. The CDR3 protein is CASSLWPGGNQPQHF. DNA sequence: TGTGCCAGCAGCCTATGGCCGGGGGGCAATCAGCCCCAGCATTTT.